This T cell receptor beta chain was captured in a study of blood T cell repertoires in COVID-19. The wider study: T cells, B-cell-depleted T cells, or PBMCs provided the cDNA or gDNA that served as material.

TCRdb keeps only in-frame clones here, not all; method: immunoSEQ multiplex PCR. The repertoire holds some 240,000 clones, with 75% to 90% as singletons. The germline V gene has CDR1 SGHDT and CDR2 YYEEEE. V shed 1 base and J shed 10 bases, with 6 bases lying between them. This CDR3 comprises 11 residues. Sequenced material: peripheral blood. J is TRBJ2-1 and V is TRBV5-6; D gene unclear. This receptor was identified in a woman aged 40 to 55 who had recovered from COVID-19. The CDR3 nucleotides read TGTGCCAGCAGCTTGAGCAAGGAGCAGTTCTTC. It codes for CASSLSKEQFF.